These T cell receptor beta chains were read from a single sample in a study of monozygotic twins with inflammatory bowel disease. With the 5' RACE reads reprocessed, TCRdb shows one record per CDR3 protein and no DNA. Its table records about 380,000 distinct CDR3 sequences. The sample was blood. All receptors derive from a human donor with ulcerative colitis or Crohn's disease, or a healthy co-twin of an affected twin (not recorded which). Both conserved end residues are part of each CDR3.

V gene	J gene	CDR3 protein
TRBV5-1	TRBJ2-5	CASSPGTAMYQETQYF
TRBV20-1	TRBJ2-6	CSARDPQSGANVLTF
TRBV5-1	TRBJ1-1	CASSVARTGGLTEAFF
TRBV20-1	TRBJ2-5	CSAGTSGWQTQYF
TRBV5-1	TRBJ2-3	CASSLGGRDTQYF
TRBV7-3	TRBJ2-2	CASSTRQGNTGELFF
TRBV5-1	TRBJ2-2	CASSLEGESTGELFF
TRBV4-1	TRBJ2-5	CASSLGTSGGAATQYF
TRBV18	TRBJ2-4	CASSLGQGLGYF
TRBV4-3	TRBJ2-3	CASSQDPQGPTDTQYF
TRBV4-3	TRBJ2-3	CASSQAGPSTDTQYF
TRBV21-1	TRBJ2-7	CASSLPGQGLYEQYF
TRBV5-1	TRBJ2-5	CASSYGLAGEQETQYF
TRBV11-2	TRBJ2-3	CASSLTRTGRTHTQYF
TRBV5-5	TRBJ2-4	CASSLGPMRVAKNIQYF
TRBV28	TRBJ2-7	CASSRETGGNEQYF
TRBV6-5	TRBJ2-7	CASSKTDAYEQYF
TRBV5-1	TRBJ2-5	CASSFGTANQETQYF
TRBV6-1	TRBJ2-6	CASSQVHLRANVLTF
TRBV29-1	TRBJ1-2	CSDRQGTSNGYTF
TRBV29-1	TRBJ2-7	CSVAGQRSSYEQYF
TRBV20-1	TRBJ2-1	CSARGGRHAGEQFF
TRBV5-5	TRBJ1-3	CASSWNSGNTIYF
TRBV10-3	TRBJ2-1	CAIRVGGPPYNEQFF
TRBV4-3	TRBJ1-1	CASSQDRDRANTEAFF
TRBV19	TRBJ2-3	CASSPNTGTQYF
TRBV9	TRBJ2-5	CASSAHSGTHQETQYF
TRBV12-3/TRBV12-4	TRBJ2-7	CASSVDSGYEQYF
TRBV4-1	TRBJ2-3	CASSQEGLPSGVGTDTQYF
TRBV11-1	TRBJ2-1	CASSASLAGGPDEQFF
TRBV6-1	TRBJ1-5	CASSDPGSGPQHF
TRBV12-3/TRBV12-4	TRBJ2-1	CASSSGTGLWEQFF
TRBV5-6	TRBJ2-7	CASSLEAGSYEQYF
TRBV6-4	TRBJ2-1	CASSDERGDEQFF
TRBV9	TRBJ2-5	CASSVEDRFSETQYF
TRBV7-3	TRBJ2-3	CASSLTSLGDTQYF
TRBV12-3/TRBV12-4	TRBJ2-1	CASSLDQTLNEQFF